The rows below give T cell receptor beta chains drawn from one sample of a study of blood T cell repertoires in COVID-19. The method was immunoSEQ multiplex PCR; TCRdb's version includes in-frame clones alone and lacks a portion of them. The sample yields over 70,000 clones, 60% to 80% seen once. What was sequenced was peripheral blood. Every receptor here comes from a man in his 70s with COVID-19, enrolled during active disease. Both conserved end residues are trimmed from each CDR3.

v_call cdr3_aa
TRBV30 AWSVAAGYGYT
TRBV9 ASSAGEGGYT
TRBV28 ASSSRGTDRDTQY
TRBV5-1 ATHTGQGVDGYT
TRBV7-7 ASSESAGEARETQY
TRBV2 ASSVLGGDTEAF
TRBV11-1 ASSLQGSTDTQY
TRBV28 ASSLGQGVRNQPQH
TRBV23-1 ASSQLKGGSQT
TRBV5-6 ASSPGQNNSPLH
TRBV7-8 ASSPRQNPNTGELF
TRBV7-6 ASSLDSGNQPQH
TRBV4-1 ASSQVHANLGNTIY
TRBV4-1 ASSQGGAGDYGYT
TRBV6-5 ASRSLNQPQH
TRBV30 AWNRGTQETQY
TRBV5-1 ASRLQGASTDTQY
TRBV18 ASSRGNRATGELF
TRBV5-6 ASSLEAGTRGANVLT
TRBV5-1 ASSSGVGQPQH
TRBV7-2 ASSLGSATSPGELF
TRBV9 ASSVEGTGGNYGYT
TRBV6-5 ASSYEPYGTEAF
TRBV3-1/TRBV3-2 ASSQVFRGNTEAF
TRBV10-3 AISETRTLSGNTIY
TRBV5-1 ASSLDPLVNTEAF
TRBV9 ASSVHGGEQF
TRBV6-2/TRBV6-3 ASSFPGLAGESEQY
TRBV15 ATSRARSTATNEKLF
TRBV5-6 ASSFQGNSPLH
TRBV4-1 ASSADRGFPGYT
TRBV3-1/TRBV3-2 ASSQGSVSSYEQY
TRBV13 ASSAGVGYT